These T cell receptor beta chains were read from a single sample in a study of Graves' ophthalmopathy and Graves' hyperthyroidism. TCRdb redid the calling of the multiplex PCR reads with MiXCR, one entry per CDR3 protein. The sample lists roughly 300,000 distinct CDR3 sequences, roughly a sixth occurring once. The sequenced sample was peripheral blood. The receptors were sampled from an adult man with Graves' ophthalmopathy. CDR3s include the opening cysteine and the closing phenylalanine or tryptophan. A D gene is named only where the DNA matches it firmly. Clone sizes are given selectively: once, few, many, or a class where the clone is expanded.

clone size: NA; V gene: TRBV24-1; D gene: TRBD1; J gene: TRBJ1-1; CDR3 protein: CATSDIGQVEAFF; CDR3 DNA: TGTGCCACCAGTGACATAGGACAGGTTGAAGCTTTCTTT
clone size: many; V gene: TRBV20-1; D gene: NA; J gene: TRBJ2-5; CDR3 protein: CSAARATQETQYF; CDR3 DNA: TGCAGTGCCGCCAGGGCCACCCAAGAGACCCAGTACTTC
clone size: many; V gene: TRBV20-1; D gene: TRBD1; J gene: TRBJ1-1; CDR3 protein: CSAPPGQGANTEAFF; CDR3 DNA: TGCAGTGCTCCACCAGGACAGGGGGCGAACACTGAAGCTTTCTTT
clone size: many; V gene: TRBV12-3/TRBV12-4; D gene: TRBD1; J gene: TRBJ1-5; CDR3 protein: CASSPLGQGNQPQHF; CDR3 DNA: TGTGCCAGCAGTCCCTTAGGACAGGGGAATCAGCCCCAGCATTTT
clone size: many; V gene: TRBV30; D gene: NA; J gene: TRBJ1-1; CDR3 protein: CAWKKDHWDTEAFF; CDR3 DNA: TGTGCCTGGAAAAAGGACCACTGGGACACTGAAGCTTTCTTT
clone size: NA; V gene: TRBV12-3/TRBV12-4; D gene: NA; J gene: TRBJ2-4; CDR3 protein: CASSTRGASGDIQYF; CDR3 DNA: TGTGCCAGCAGTACGAGGGGGGCCTCAGGTGACATTCAGTACTTC
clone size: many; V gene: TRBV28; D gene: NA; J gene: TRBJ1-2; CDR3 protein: CASSLVIGTTGYTF; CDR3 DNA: TGTGCCAGCAGTTTAGTTATCGGAACCACTGGCTACACCTTC
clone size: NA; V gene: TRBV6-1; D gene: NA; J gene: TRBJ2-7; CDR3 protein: CASSESKVGEQYF; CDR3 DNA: TGTGCCAGCAGTGAATCTAAGGTGGGCGAGCAGTACTTC
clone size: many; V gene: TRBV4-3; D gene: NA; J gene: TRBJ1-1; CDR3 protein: CASSRRPGGTEAFF; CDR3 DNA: TGCGCCAGCAGCCGTAGACCGGGTGGGACTGAAGCTTTCTTT
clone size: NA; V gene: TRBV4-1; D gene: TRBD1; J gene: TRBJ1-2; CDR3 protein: CASSREGRGLYGYTF; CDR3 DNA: TGCGCCAGCAGCCGGGAGGGGAGGGGGCTTTATGGCTACACCTTC
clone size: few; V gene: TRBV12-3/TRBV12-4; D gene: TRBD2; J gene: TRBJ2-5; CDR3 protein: CASSFTAGEETQYF; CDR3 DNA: TGTGCCAGCAGTTTCACCGCGGGAGAAGAGACCCAGTACTTC
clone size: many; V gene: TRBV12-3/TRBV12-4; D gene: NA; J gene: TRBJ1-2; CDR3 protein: CASSLVGGDGYTF; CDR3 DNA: TGTGCCAGCAGTTTAGTCGGGGGCGATGGCTACACCTTC
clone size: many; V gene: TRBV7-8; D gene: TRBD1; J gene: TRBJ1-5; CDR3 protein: CASRAGQNQPQHF; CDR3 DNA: TGTGCCAGCAGGGCGGGACAGAATCAGCCCCAGCATTTT
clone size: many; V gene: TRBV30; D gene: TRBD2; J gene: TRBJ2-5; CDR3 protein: CAWRGGGAGETQYF; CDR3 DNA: TGTGCCTGGAGGGGCGGGGGGGCCGGTGAGACCCAGTACTTC
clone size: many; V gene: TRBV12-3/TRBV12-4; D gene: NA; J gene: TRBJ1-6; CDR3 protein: CASSFGGLGSPLHF; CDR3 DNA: TGTGCCAGCAGTTTCGGGGGGTTAGGTTCACCCCTCCACTTT
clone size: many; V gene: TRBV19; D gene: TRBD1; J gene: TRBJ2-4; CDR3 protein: CASRLGQGGAKNIQYF; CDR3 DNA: TGTGCCAGTAGGCTTGGACAGGGGGGGGCCAAAAACATTCAGTACTTC
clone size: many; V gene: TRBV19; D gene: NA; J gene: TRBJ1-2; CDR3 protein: CASYYQGYGSYGYTF; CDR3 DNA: TGTGCCAGTTACTATCAGGGCTACGGTAGCTATGGCTACACCTTC
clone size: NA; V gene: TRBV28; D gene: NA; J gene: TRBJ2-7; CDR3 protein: CASLGKGIFDEQYF; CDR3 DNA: TGTGCCAGCTTGGGCAAGGGGATCTTTGACGAGCAGTACTTC
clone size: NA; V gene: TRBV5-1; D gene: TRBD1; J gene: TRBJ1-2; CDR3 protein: CASSLLGQGHYGYTF; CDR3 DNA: TGCGCCAGCAGCTTGCTGGGACAGGGGCACTATGGCTACACCTTC
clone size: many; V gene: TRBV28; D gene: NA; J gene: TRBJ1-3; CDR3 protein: CASRPGGNTIYF; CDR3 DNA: TGTGCCAGCAGGCCCGGAGGAAACACCATATATTTT
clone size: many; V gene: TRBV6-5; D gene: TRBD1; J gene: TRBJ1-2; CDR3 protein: CATYGQATYRNYGYTF; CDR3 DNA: TGTGCCACCTACGGACAGGCGACGTATCGCAACTATGGCTACACCTTC
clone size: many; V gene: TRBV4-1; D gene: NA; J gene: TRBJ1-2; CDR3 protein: CASSQVGADYGYTF; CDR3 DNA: TGCGCCAGCAGCCAAGTTGGTGCTGACTATGGCTACACCTTC
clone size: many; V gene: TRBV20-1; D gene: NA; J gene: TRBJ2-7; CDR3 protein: CSASPSVGEQYF; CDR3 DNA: TGCAGTGCTAGTCCCTCTGTGGGGGAGCAGTACTTC
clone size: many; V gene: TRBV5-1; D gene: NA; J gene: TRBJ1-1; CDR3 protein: CASSSGDQGRVGAFF; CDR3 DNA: TGCGCCAGCAGCTCAGGGGATCAGGGGCGGGTAGGAGCTTTCTTT
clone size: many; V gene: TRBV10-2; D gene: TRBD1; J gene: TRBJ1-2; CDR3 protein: CASRATGGGYGYTF; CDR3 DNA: TGCGCCAGCAGAGCCACAGGGGGCGGGTATGGCTACACCTTC
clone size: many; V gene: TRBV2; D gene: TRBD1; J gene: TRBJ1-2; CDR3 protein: CASTSGTGTEISGYTF; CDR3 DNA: TGTGCCAGCACGTCCGGGACAGGGACGGAGATTAGTGGCTACACCTTC
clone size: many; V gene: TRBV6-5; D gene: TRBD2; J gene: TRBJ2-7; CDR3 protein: CASSYRFSGRASYEQYF; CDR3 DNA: TGTGCCAGCAGTTACCGATTTAGCGGGAGGGCCTCCTACGAGCAGTACTTC